The present entry profiles one T cell receptor beta chain with its context. This sample is part of a study of technical replicates of blood from several donors. This CDR3 has 13 amino acids. With 4 bases clipped from V and 7 bases from J, the junction kept 4 bases outside the gene matches. The germline CDR1 and CDR2 sequences are SGHTS and YDEGEE. The method was immunoSEQ multiplex PCR; TCRdb's version includes in-frame clones alone and lacks a portion of them. The table lists more than 45,000 clones, about 95% of them singletons, with about 3% in the top ten. The chain has TRBV5-8 and TRBJ1-4, with 7 nucleotides matching TRBD1. The TCR sequence derives from a human donor in good health. Some clones in this sample may be carry-over from other donors' samples. The sequenced sample was PBMCs. The CDR3 sequence: CASSLDRVEKLFF. The CDR3 region has the DNA TGTGCCAGCAGCCTAGACAGGGTTGAAAAACTGTTTTTT. Combining the CDR3 with reference TRBV5-8 and TRBJ1-4 gives the whole variable domain EAGVTQSPTHLIKTRGQQATLRCSPISGHTSVYWYQQALGLGLQFLLWYDEGEERNRGNFPPRFSGRQFPNYSSELNVNALELEDSALYLCASSLDRVEKLFFGSGTQLSVL.